This entry concerns a single T cell receptor beta chain. Which antigen it targets is not known. The input lacks base qualities; no much larger clone sits a single base away. Within the sample, other DNA sequences also encode this same CDR3. Donors were healthy HIV-negative adults with no recently reported acute infections or vaccinations. Only Caucasian adults living in Nashville, Tennessee, USA were represented among the donors. CD4+ T cells were enriched by magnetic negative selection, after which naive cells were positively selected on CD45RA and the negative fraction was taken as the memory subset. Blood was collected by leukapheresis, and PBMCs were isolated by Ficoll-Histopaque density gradient centrifugation and then cryopreserved in liquid nitrogen vapor phase. Purity and quantity of every magnetically sorted T cell population were checked by analytical flow cytometry. Genomic DNA was isolated from each sorted fraction and quantified by UV absorbance on a Nanodrop 2000c.

Including the terminal cysteine and phenylalanine, the CDR3 comprises 12 residues. CDR3 DNA only is kept here, 36 bases in frame from base 1. Via the germline V gene, CDR1 is KGHSH and CDR2 LQKENI. Between the V and J ends, shortened by 2 bases and 2 bases respectively, the junction contains 4 bases. Using the deep immunoSEQ assay, TCR CDR3 regions were amplified from genomic DNA by multiplex PCR. For each cell subset, the extracted genomic DNA was distributed evenly across all wells of several immunoSEQ 96-well plates, and each plate served as one replicate. For sorted subsets, each replicate PCR was loaded with 200 ng genomic DNA, equivalent to approximately 33,000 T cell genomes. Purified libraries were measured with a Qubit 3.0 fluorometer, size-checked on a Bioanalyzer 2100, and measured again with the KAPA Library Quantification kit. A separate single-read 150-cycle Illumina NextSeq 550 flow cell was used to sequence each immunoSEQ 96-well plate. On the authors' methods: Because the immunoSEQ output included only junctional sequences and no quality scores, the filtering could not be the same as the filtering used for full-length reads. Sequences were annotated with PyIR, a Python wrapper for IgBLAST v1.9, using IMGT germline references to assign V/J genes and CDR3. Any read was removed if the V/J assignment was weak (E-value above 1e-6), the CDR3 was missing, or the read contained stop codons, out-of-frame junctions, or ambiguous translated residues. V3J clonotypes were defined as sequences sharing an identical inferred V gene, J gene, and CDR3 amino acid sequence. To compute the percentage overlap between repertoires, the number of shared unique clonotypes was divided by the size of the smaller repertoire. RTK rarefaction, the Chao1 estimator, and Recon v2.1 estimates of unobserved clonotypes were used to assess repertoire richness. OLGA was used to compute generation probabilities for all TCRbeta clonotypes that the gDNA method yielded from a handful of donors. The table was pulled from immuneACCESS by TCRdb, which kept in-frame rearrangements only. Such tables lose some clones; where checked, under half of the loss comes from unresolved V genes, and the rest has no known cause. V, J and clone size are taken as reported in that table, and D and trimming were inferred from the DNA itself. The sample data list about 2.4 million clones, and approximately 93% of these were observed just once. The ten biggest clones cover about 0.34% of the sample.

This sample was included in a study of shared clonotypes between healthy human individuals (dated by TCRdb to the early 2020s). With regard to the full study: The cohort included a few men and a couple of women between 18 and 49 years of age. To estimate repertoire size and how much clonotypes are shared between individuals, the study performed deep sequencing of blood TCR repertoires from 4 to 6 healthy adults. For each donor, CD4 naive and CD4 memory were each given three plates, CD8 naive was given two plates, and CD8 memory was given one plate. Per donor, leukapheresis produced somewhere between about 0.8 and 9.5 billion PBMCs. Libraries were prepared and TCR repertoires were sequenced by different laboratories using diverse techniques, in order to increase sequencing depth and limit assay-specific biases.

Results and caveats for the whole study, not just this receptor: Pairwise subsampling indicated that sequencing depth was expected to affect the degree of clonotype sharing among donors. Compared with non-shared clonotypes, the clonotypes found in all four sorted-subset donors had higher generation probabilities. Larger estimated clonotype richness was generally found for naive subsets than for memory subsets. About 4.5% of naive CD4, 3.5% of naive CD8, 2.3% of memory CD4, and 0.35% to 0.4% of memory CD8 clonotypes were shared across four donors. Because the study included a small number of donors, the genetic and exposure-history diversity represented was limited. Rarefaction of sorted-subset datasets indicated incomplete sequencing despite the large sequencing depth. Sampling was limited to blood, and TCR repertoires in tissue likely differ from TCR repertoires in blood.

What was sequenced was naive CD4+ T cells from PBMCs. This specimen's cell subset or site label, interpreted: CD45RA+ positively selected. The chain was built from TRBV18 and TRBJ2-7; too little of a D gene remains to name it. This clonotype was obtained from a young man in good health. Some clones in this sample may be carry-over from other donors' samples. The CDR3 protein is CASSPGAYEQYF. The DNA is as follows: TGTGCCAGCTCACCAGGAGCCTACGAGCAGTACTTC.